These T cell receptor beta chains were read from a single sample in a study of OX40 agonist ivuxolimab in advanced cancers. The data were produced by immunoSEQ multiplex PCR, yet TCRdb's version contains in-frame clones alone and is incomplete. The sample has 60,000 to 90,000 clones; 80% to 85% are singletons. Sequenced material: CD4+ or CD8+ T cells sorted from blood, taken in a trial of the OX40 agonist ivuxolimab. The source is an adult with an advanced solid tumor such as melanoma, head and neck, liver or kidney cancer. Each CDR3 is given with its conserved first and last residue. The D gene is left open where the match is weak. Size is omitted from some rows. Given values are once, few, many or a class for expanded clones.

CDR3nt: TGTGCCAGCAGTTACCGTCAGGATAGCAATCAGCCCCAGCATTTT
CDR3aa: CASSYRQDSNQPQHF
abundance: few
d_gene: NA
j_gene: TRBJ1-5
v_gene: TRBV6-5

CDR3nt: TGTGCCAGCAGCTTACAACTAGCGGGGCACGAGCAGTACTTC
CDR3aa: CASSLQLAGHEQYF
abundance: NA
d_gene: TRBD2
j_gene: TRBJ2-7
v_gene: TRBV13

CDR3nt: TGTGCCAGCAGCTTAGGGTGGGGCGCTGAAGCTTTCTTT
CDR3aa: CASSLGWGAEAFF
abundance: NA
d_gene: NA
j_gene: TRBJ1-1
v_gene: TRBV7-2

CDR3nt: TGTGCCAGCAGCCCCCCGGACCGGACCCGCTATGGCTACACCTTC
CDR3aa: CASSPPDRTRYGYTF
abundance: NA
d_gene: NA
j_gene: TRBJ1-2
v_gene: TRBV7-9

CDR3nt: TGTGCCAGCCAGGGCTGGATTCAGCCCCAGCATTTT
CDR3aa: CASQGWIQPQHF
abundance: few
d_gene: NA
j_gene: TRBJ1-5
v_gene: TRBV6-6

CDR3nt: TGTGCCAGCAGTTTATATGACGAGCAGTACTTC
CDR3aa: CASSLYDEQYF
abundance: NA
d_gene: NA
j_gene: TRBJ2-7
v_gene: TRBV28

CDR3nt: TGTGCCAGCATTGACGGCCGTGGGATTGGCAATCAGCCCCAGCATTTT
CDR3aa: CASIDGRGIGNQPQHF
abundance: NA
d_gene: NA
j_gene: TRBJ1-5
v_gene: TRBV6-1

CDR3nt: TGTGCCAGCTCACCGGGGTCTACGCGCGAGCAGTACTTC
CDR3aa: CASSPGSTREQYF
abundance: NA
d_gene: NA
j_gene: TRBJ2-7
v_gene: TRBV18

CDR3nt: TGTGCCACCGCTAACCCGTCATTGGGGGAGCTGTTTTTT
CDR3aa: CATANPSLGELFF
abundance: NA
d_gene: NA
j_gene: TRBJ2-2
v_gene: TRBV11-3

CDR3nt: TGTGCCAGCAGACCTCCTTCGGCAGGAGGGGGCGAGCAGTACTTC
CDR3aa: CASRPPSAGGGEQYF
abundance: NA
d_gene: NA
j_gene: TRBJ2-7
v_gene: TRBV28

CDR3nt: TGTGCCAGCAGTCGACAGGGGAATAGCAATCAGCCCCAGCATTTT
CDR3aa: CASSRQGNSNQPQHF
abundance: NA
d_gene: TRBD1
j_gene: TRBJ1-5
v_gene: TRBV6-5

CDR3nt: TGTGCCAGTAGTAAGGCCAGCAGCTCTGGAAACACCATATATTTT
CDR3aa: CASSKASSSGNTIYF
abundance: NA
d_gene: NA
j_gene: TRBJ1-3
v_gene: TRBV19

CDR3nt: TGTGCCAGCAGTGACACCTCGGACTCATCCTACGAGCAGTACTTC
CDR3aa: CASSDTSDSSYEQYF
abundance: NA
d_gene: NA
j_gene: TRBJ2-7
v_gene: TRBV2

CDR3nt: TGTGCCAGCAGCTTAGGTGGGCTCCGAACCTACGAGCAGTACTTC
CDR3aa: CASSLGGLRTYEQYF
abundance: NA
d_gene: NA
j_gene: TRBJ2-7
v_gene: TRBV7-2

CDR3nt: TGTGCCAGTAGTATAGGGGGGATTGCCTACGAGCAGTACTTC
CDR3aa: CASSIGGIAYEQYF
abundance: NA
d_gene: NA
j_gene: TRBJ2-7
v_gene: TRBV19

CDR3nt: TGTGCCAGCAGGGGTCGGGGGGCCAGGGAGCTGTTTTTT
CDR3aa: CASRGRGARELFF
abundance: NA
d_gene: NA
j_gene: TRBJ2-2
v_gene: TRBV2

CDR3nt: TGTGCCAGCAGCCAAGATCAAGGCAGGGGGACAGATACGCAGTATTTT
CDR3aa: CASSQDQGRGTDTQYF
abundance: NA
d_gene: TRBD1
j_gene: TRBJ2-3
v_gene: TRBV4-2

CDR3nt: TGTGCCAGCAGCCGCCCGACTAGCGGGCAGCCGAATGAGCAGTTCTTC
CDR3aa: CASSRPTSGQPNEQFF
abundance: NA
d_gene: TRBD2
j_gene: TRBJ2-1
v_gene: TRBV4-2

CDR3nt: TGTGCCAGCAGCTTAGCTCGCAATCAGCCCCAGCATTTT
CDR3aa: CASSLARNQPQHF
abundance: NA
d_gene: NA
j_gene: TRBJ1-5
v_gene: TRBV7-2

CDR3nt: TGTGCCAGCTCACCATGGGGGTCAGATACGCAGTATTTT
CDR3aa: CASSPWGSDTQYF
abundance: few
d_gene: NA
j_gene: TRBJ2-3
v_gene: TRBV18

CDR3nt: TGTGCCAGCAGTGAAGTTTCGGGACAGGGTAGTGAGACCCAGTACTTC
CDR3aa: CASSEVSGQGSETQYF
abundance: few
d_gene: TRBD1
j_gene: TRBJ2-5
v_gene: TRBV6-1

CDR3nt: TGTGCCACTAGAAAGGACAGGGGGATCTACACTGAAGCTTTCTTT
CDR3aa: CATRKDRGIYTEAFF
abundance: NA
d_gene: TRBD1
j_gene: TRBJ1-1
v_gene: TRBV6-1

CDR3nt: TGTGCCAGCAGCTTGGACAGCACTAATGAAAAACTGTTTTTT
CDR3aa: CASSLDSTNEKLFF
abundance: NA
d_gene: NA
j_gene: TRBJ1-4
v_gene: TRBV5-8

CDR3nt: TGCGCCAGCAGCCAAGATGGGCAGTTCGTAATATCTGGGGCCAACGTCCTGACTTTC
CDR3aa: CASSQDGQFVISGANVLTF
abundance: NA
d_gene: NA
j_gene: TRBJ2-6
v_gene: TRBV4-1

CDR3nt: TGTGCCAGCAGAGCATCGGGACAGGGGATATATGGCTACACCTTC
CDR3aa: CASRASGQGIYGYTF
abundance: NA
d_gene: TRBD1
j_gene: TRBJ1-2
v_gene: TRBV6-5

CDR3nt: TGTGCCAGCAGCGCCGAACAGGGGTGGGATTCACCCCTCCACTTT
CDR3aa: CASSAEQGWDSPLHF
abundance: NA
d_gene: TRBD1
j_gene: TRBJ1-6
v_gene: TRBV9

CDR3nt: TGTGCCAGTAGTATGGGTAGGTCCTATGGCTACACCTTC
CDR3aa: CASSMGRSYGYTF
abundance: few
d_gene: NA
j_gene: TRBJ1-2
v_gene: TRBV19

CDR3nt: TGTGCCTGGAGTGTACCGGGGACAGGGCGATCGTATGGCTACACCTTC
CDR3aa: CAWSVPGTGRSYGYTF
abundance: NA
d_gene: TRBD1
j_gene: TRBJ1-2
v_gene: TRBV30

CDR3nt: TGCGCCAGCAGCTTTATTATCCGGCGGGAGAGCACAGATACGCAGTATTTT
CDR3aa: CASSFIIRRESTDTQYF
abundance: NA
d_gene: TRBD2
j_gene: TRBJ2-3
v_gene: TRBV5-1

CDR3nt: TGTGCCAGCAGCACCGACGGTAACTCTGGAAACACCATATATTTT
CDR3aa: CASSTDGNSGNTIYF
abundance: NA
d_gene: NA
j_gene: TRBJ1-3
v_gene: TRBV7-6

CDR3nt: TGTGCTAGCAGCTTAGCGCTGGCGGCAGACCTCCCCTGGGGACCCTCCTACGAGCAGTACTTC
CDR3aa: CASSLALAADLPWGPSYEQYF
abundance: NA
d_gene: NA
j_gene: TRBJ2-7
v_gene: TRBV7-7

CDR3nt: TGTGCCACCAGCACGGGACAGGGCAATGAGCAGTTCTTC
CDR3aa: CATSTGQGNEQFF
abundance: NA
d_gene: TRBD1
j_gene: TRBJ2-1
v_gene: TRBV15

CDR3nt: TGTGCCAGCAGCCCCGGGAGGGATGGTGGCTACACCTTC
CDR3aa: CASSPGRDGGYTF
abundance: NA
d_gene: NA
j_gene: TRBJ1-2
v_gene: TRBV5-1

CDR3nt: TGTGCCAGCAGCTTAGGGCTAGCGGGGCTCAATGAGCAGTTCTTC
CDR3aa: CASSLGLAGLNEQFF
abundance: NA
d_gene: TRBD2
j_gene: TRBJ2-1
v_gene: TRBV7-9

CDR3nt: TGCAGCGTAGCCGGGACAGACTACGAGCAGTACTTC
CDR3aa: CSVAGTDYEQYF
abundance: NA
d_gene: TRBD1
j_gene: TRBJ2-7
v_gene: TRBV29-1

CDR3nt: TGCGCCAGCAGTTTTACCCTAGGACTAGCGGGAGAGGAGTACTTC
CDR3aa: CASSFTLGLAGEEYF
abundance: NA
d_gene: TRBD2
j_gene: TRBJ2-7
v_gene: TRBV27

CDR3nt: TGTGCCAGCACCCGGTGGCAGGGAGAGACCCAGTACTTC
CDR3aa: CASTRWQGETQYF
abundance: NA
d_gene: NA
j_gene: TRBJ2-5
v_gene: TRBV5-4

CDR3nt: TGCGCCAGCAGCTTGGGGGCTAGCGGGTACAATGAGCAGTTCTTC
CDR3aa: CASSLGASGYNEQFF
abundance: NA
d_gene: TRBD2
j_gene: TRBJ2-1
v_gene: TRBV5-1

CDR3nt: TGCGCCAGCAGCTTCGGGGTTCCCCTTAATGAGCAGTTCTTC
CDR3aa: CASSFGVPLNEQFF
abundance: NA
d_gene: NA
j_gene: TRBJ2-1
v_gene: TRBV5-1

CDR3nt: TGTGCCAGTAGCGAAAACATCGGGGGAGGCTATGGCTACACCTTC
CDR3aa: CASSENIGGGYGYTF
abundance: NA
d_gene: NA
j_gene: TRBJ1-2
v_gene: TRBV19

CDR3nt: TGTGCCAGCAGTTACTCTTCAGCAGGGGGCTACACCTTC
CDR3aa: CASSYSSAGGYTF
abundance: NA
d_gene: NA
j_gene: TRBJ1-2
v_gene: TRBV6-5

CDR3nt: TGTGCCAGCAGCTTGGCCTTGGGACGGCCCAATCAGCCCCAGCATTTT
CDR3aa: CASSLALGRPNQPQHF
abundance: NA
d_gene: NA
j_gene: TRBJ1-5
v_gene: TRBV5-5

CDR3nt: TGCGCCAGCAGCCCAGGACTTGCTCAAGAGACCCAGTACTTC
CDR3aa: CASSPGLAQETQYF
abundance: NA
d_gene: NA
j_gene: TRBJ2-5
v_gene: TRBV4-3

CDR3nt: TGTGCCAGCAGCCCAAGCCGGGCCTTTACCCCCGAGCAGTACTTC
CDR3aa: CASSPSRAFTPEQYF
abundance: NA
d_gene: NA
j_gene: TRBJ2-7
v_gene: TRBV14

CDR3nt: TGTGCCACATTTGGAAACACCATATATTTT
CDR3aa: CATFGNTIYF
abundance: once
d_gene: NA
j_gene: TRBJ1-3
v_gene: TRBV6-1

CDR3nt: TGTGCTAGTGATAGTGGGGGGCGAATTTCACCCCTCCACTTT
CDR3aa: CASDSGGRISPLHF
abundance: NA
d_gene: NA
j_gene: TRBJ1-6
v_gene: TRBV12-5

CDR3nt: TGTGCCAGCAGTTTTACTAGCGGGTTAGATACGCAGTATTTT
CDR3aa: CASSFTSGLDTQYF
abundance: NA
d_gene: TRBD2
j_gene: TRBJ2-3
v_gene: TRBV7-9

CDR3nt: TGTGCCAGCAGCTTAGAGGGGAACTCCTACGAGCAGTACTTC
CDR3aa: CASSLEGNSYEQYF
abundance: NA
d_gene: NA
j_gene: TRBJ2-7
v_gene: TRBV11-3